This T cell receptor beta chain was profiled in a study of response to subunit inactivated influenza vaccine. MiXCR was run by TCRdb on the RT-PCR reads, yielding one entry per CDR3 protein. This table holds around 520,000 distinct CDR3 sequences, roughly 10% found once. This clonotype occurred a few times. This TCR derives from a man over 45 who received an inactivated influenza vaccine. This specimen was PBMCs from blood, taken on the day of vaccination.

CDR3 sequence: CASSPDMGKTQYF. In DNA form, the CDR3 reads TGCGCCAGCAGCCCCGACATGGGGAAGACCCAGTACTTC. The gene calls are TRBV4-3 and TRBJ2-5; unclear D gene. The CDR3 covers 13 residues. Germline V gene sequence: CDR1 LGHNA, CDR2 YSLEER. Trimming left V 4 bases short and J 6 bases short, with 12 bases between.